The 9 T cell receptor beta chains below all came from one sample that was sequenced in a study of T cells after yellow fever vaccination. TCRdb re-called the 5' RACE reads through MiXCR, storing one row per CDR3 protein. The profile shows 550,000 or so distinct CDR3 sequences, roughly 19% of them singletons. Sample: PBMCs, taken 15 days after the yellow fever booster vaccination. The receptors shown here come from a man aged 25-45 years who received the YFV17D yellow fever vaccine.

Only a few counts were recorded for this clonotype. The chain carries TRBV7-2 and TRBJ2-7; D perhaps matches TRBD1 (6 bases). Trimming took off 5 bases at V and 5 bases at J, with 19 bases between the two ends. This CDR3 contains 15 residues. The germline CDR1 and CDR2 sequences are SGHTA and FQGNSA. CDR3 DNA: TGTGCCAGCAGCCTCAGGGGTAACCAAATGAACGAGCAGTACTTC. Residues: CASSLRGNQMNEQYF.

This rearrangement joins TRBV20-1 to TRBJ2-3, with TRBD1 as a possible D gene (5 bases). This CDR3 is 14 amino acids long. Germline V gene data show CDR1 as DFQATT and CDR2 as SNEGSKA (reference sequence). Trimming removed 7 bases from V and 2 bases from J, with 16 bases in between. This CDR3 is CSVVGRDLTDTQYF. The CDR3 nucleotides are TGCAGTGTAGTGGGGCGAGACCTCACAGATACGCAGTATTTT.

This clonotype was counted between two and nine times. The chain combines TRBV20-1 with TRBJ2-2; D gene uncertain. The CDR3 is 12 residues long. Per germline, CDR1 DFQATT and CDR2 SNEGSKA (reference sequence). Trimming pared 3 bases from V and 3 bases from J, leaving 5 bases between. CDR3 bases: TGCAGTGCTAGGGGCCACACCGGGGAGCTGTTTTTT. It yields the protein CSARGHTGELFF.

This clonotype has a handful of counts. This chain uses TRBV7-9 with TRBJ2-7, with unresolved D. The V gene's germline CDR1 is SEHNR and CDR2 FQNEAQ (reference sequence). The CDR3 totals 14 residues. The V and J ends lost 3 bases and 0 bases respectively, with 9 bases between them. The CDR3 sequence is CASSFAGSSYEQYF. CDR3 DNA: TGTGCCAGCAGCTTTGCCGGCAGCTCCTACGAGCAGTACTTC.

The chain is built from TRBV5-1 and TRBJ1-4, with D perhaps TRBD1 (5 bases). This CDR3 comprises 14 residues. CDR1 and CDR2 (germline): SGHRS, YFSETQ. The V end lost 5 bases, the J end lost 5 bases, and 13 bases lay between the germline ends. CDR3 sequence: CASRLDTTNEKLFF. The CDR3 nucleotides read TGCGCCAGCAGACTGGACACCACGAATGAAAAACTGTTTTTT.

The table lists this clonotype with a few counts. The genes are TRBV4-2 and TRBJ1-2; no firm D call. Germline V gives CDR1 LGHNA, CDR2 YNFKEQ. V was cut by 2 bases and J by 1 base, with 8 bases left in between. The CDR3 length is 14 residues. This CDR3 is CASSQTVDNYGYTF. CDR3 nucleotide sequence: TGTGCCAGCAGCCAAACAGTTGATAACTATGGCTACACCTTC.

This clonotype showed up just a few times. J is TRBJ2-1 and V is TRBV2; D is unclear. Between the trimmed V and J ends, which lost 1 base and 0 bases, there was a span of 7 bases. The CDR3 covers 15 residues. CDR1 SNHLY and CDR2 FYNNEI come from the germline V gene. The CDR3 is CASSEGGGSYNEQFF. DNA of the CDR3: TGTGCCAGCAGTGAAGGCGGTGGCTCCTACAATGAGCAGTTCTTC.

The genes are TRBV29-1 and TRBJ2-4; D possibly corresponds to TRBD1 (6 bases). CDR1 is SQVTM, CDR2 ANQGSEA, per germline. This CDR3 is built from 14 residues. V lost 2 bases and J lost 3, with 11 bases in between. CDR3: CSVEFGQFKNIQYF. The CDR3 DNA reads TGCAGCGTTGAATTTGGACAGTTCAAAAACATTCAGTACTTC.

This sequence joins TRBV7-2 and TRBJ2-1; perhaps TRBD1 as D (5 bases). The CDR3 is 12 amino acids. With 7 bases removed from V and 10 bases from J, the gap between germline ends came to 14 bases. Germline V gives CDR1 SGHTA, CDR2 FQGNSA. The CDR3: CASTRRTKEQFF. The CDR3 DNA is TGTGCCAGCACACGAAGGACAAAGGAGCAGTTCTTC.